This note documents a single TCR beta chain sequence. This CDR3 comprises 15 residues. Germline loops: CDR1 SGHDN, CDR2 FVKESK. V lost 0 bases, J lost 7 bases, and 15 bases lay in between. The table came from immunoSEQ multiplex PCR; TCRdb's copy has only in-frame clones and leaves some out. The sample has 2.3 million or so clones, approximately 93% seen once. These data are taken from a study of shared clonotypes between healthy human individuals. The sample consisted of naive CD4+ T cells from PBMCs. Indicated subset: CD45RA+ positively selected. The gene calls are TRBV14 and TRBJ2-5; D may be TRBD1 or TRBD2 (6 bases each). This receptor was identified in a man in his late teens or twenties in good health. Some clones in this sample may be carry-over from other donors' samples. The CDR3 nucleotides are TGTGCCAGCAGCCAAGAACGGGGGCAGGCGGTGACCCAGTACTTC. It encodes CASSQERGQAVTQYF.